This T cell receptor (beta chain) derives from a study of human T cells and chemical hapten exposure. J lost 3 bases, V lost 0 bases, and 13 bases had no gene match. Germline CDR1 and CDR2: DFQATT and SNEGSKA (reference sequence). There are 17 residues in the CDR3. This clonotype appeared a few times. The time point: patch test 3, about 24 weeks after DPC sensitization. Sample treatment: therapeutic diphenylcyclopropenone sensitization with weekly scalp DPC. TCRdb reprocessed the RACE reads via MiXCR and lists one record per CDR3 protein. The table includes some 84,000 distinct CDR3 sequences, 9.5% to 14% detected once.

The receptor's source is a woman in her 50s with alopecia areata. Some clones in this sample may be carry-over from other donors' samples. Sequenced material: whole blood, taken in connection with sensitization to the hapten diphenylcyclopropenone (DPC). V is TRBV20-1 and J is TRBJ2-7; 8 bases match TRBD2. The CDR3 protein is CSARDPLTSAGDYEQYF. CDR3 coding DNA: TGCAGTGCTAGAGATCCATTGACTAGCGCCGGGGACTACGAGCAGTACTTC.